One sample yielded the 17 T cell receptor beta chains listed below, sequenced in a study of cytomegalovirus exposure and HLA in healthy donors. PCR involved 60 Vbeta and 13 Jbeta primers. The table came from immunoSEQ multiplex PCR; TCRdb's copy has only in-frame clones and leaves some out. The ten most abundant clones cover about 2.1% of a sample with approximately 120,000 clones. Sequenced: PBMCs. The source is a woman between 55 and 75 years old in good health and CMV-seronegative.

The J gene is TRBJ1-3, the V gene TRBV7-9; weak D call: TRBD1 (5 bases). In germline, CDR1 is SEHNR, CDR2 FQNEAQ (reference sequence). The V gene lost 4 bases and the J gene lost 12 bases, with 13 bases spanning the gap. CDR3 length equals 12 residues. This CDR3 reads CASSSQTGLIYF. The CDR3 coding sequence is TGTGCCAGCAGCTCCCAAACGGGACTCATATATTTT.

J is TRBJ2-3 and V is TRBV10-3; the D gene is possibly TRBD2 (6 bases). V lost 10 bases, J lost 0 bases, and 17 bases lay in between. The germline CDR1 and CDR2 sequences are ENHRY and SYGVKD. The CDR3 extends over 15 amino acids. The CDR3 spells CATRLGGPSTDTQYF. The CDR3 coding sequence is TGTGCCACCAGGTTGGGGGGTCCAAGCACAGATACGCAGTATTTT.

This chain joins TRBV7-9 and TRBJ2-2; 8 nucleotides match TRBD1. The length of the CDR3 is 18 residues. The germline CDR1 and CDR2 sequences are SEHNR and FQNEAQ (reference sequence). Germline trimming cut 5 bases from V and 1 base from J; bases unmatched to any gene: 12. This chain's CDR3 is CASSTTSYRGRNTGELFF. As DNA, the CDR3 is TGTGCCAGCAGCACAACCTCTTACAGGGGGAGGAACACCGGGGAGCTGTTTTTT.

The chain employs TRBV13 and TRBJ1-6, with D uncertain. This CDR3 region has 15 residues. Germline CDR1 and CDR2: PRHDT and FYEKMQ (reference sequence). The V and J ends lost 3 bases and 5 bases respectively, with 11 bases between them. CDR3 sequence reads: CASSLSQINNSPLHF. The CDR3 DNA reads TGTGCCAGCAGCTTGTCACAGATCAATAATTCACCCCTCCACTTT.

The chain joins TRBV4-1 to TRBJ2-5; D may be TRBD1 (6 bases). The CDR3 sequence is 16 residues long. V was trimmed by 4 bases and J by 5 bases, leaving 20 bases between them. Germline values: CDR1 MGHRA, CDR2 YSYEKL. This CDR3 reads CASSRHVQGRWETQYF. The CDR3, as DNA: TGCGCCAGCAGCCGACATGTCCAGGGGCGCTGGGAGACCCAGTACTTC.

This rearrangement joins TRBV5-1 to TRBJ1-5; D gene uncertain. Deletions cut 0 bases from V and 6 bases from J, with 10 bases between. CDR1 is SGHRS, CDR2 YFSETQ, per germline. This CDR3 comprises 14 residues. CDR3 coding DNA: TGCGCCAGCAGCTTGGGACCGGGTACTCAGCCCCAGCATTTT. Its protein is CASSLGPGTQPQHF. Complete variable domain (other parts from reference TRBV5-1 and TRBJ1-5): KAGVTQTPRYLIKTRGQQVTLSCSPISGHRSVSWYQQTPGQGLQFLFEYFSETQRNKGNFPGRFSGRQFSNSRSEMNVSTLELGDSALYLCASSLGPGTQPQHFGDGTRLSIL.

Remarks on this clone: The CDR3 ends on some other residue instead of the conserved phenylalanine or tryptophan, so this is likely a read error. The chain is built from TRBV29-1 and TRBJ1-2; D not resolved. The germline CDR1 and CDR2 sequences are SQVTM and ANQGSEA. V lost 3 bases and J lost 2, with 4 bases in between. The CDR3 loop spans 11 amino acids. CDR3 residues: CSVEENYGYTL. CDR3 coding DNA: TGCAGCGTTGAGGAGAACTATGGCTACACCCTC.

This chain uses TRBV14 with TRBJ2-1; 10 nucleotides match TRBD2. Germline V gives CDR1 SGHDN, CDR2 FVKESK. This CDR3 comprises 14 residues. J gave up 7 bases and V 3 bases, and 3 bases lay outside the gene matches. CDR3 nucleotide sequence: TGTGCCAGCAGCCATAGCGGGGGGCGTAATGAGCAGTTCTTC. Amino acids: CASSHSGGRNEQFF.

The J gene is TRBJ1-1, the V gene TRBV6-1; TRBD1 matches at 12 bases. This CDR3 is 15 amino acids long. The germline V gene has CDR1 MNHNS and CDR2 SASEGT. The V gene end was trimmed by 6 bases and the J gene end by 4 bases; junction bases not matched to a gene: 6. CDR3 in amino acids: CASRQRGQGATEAFF. The CDR3 DNA is TGTGCCAGCAGACAACGGGGACAGGGGGCCACTGAAGCTTTCTTT.

J is TRBJ2-3 and V is TRBV5-1, with 10 bases aligning to TRBD2. J was trimmed by 4 bases and V by 3 bases; bases with no gene match: 5. The CDR3 is made up of 15 amino acids. Germline V gene sequence: CDR1 SGHRS, CDR2 YFSETQ. As DNA, the CDR3 is TGCGCCAGCAGCTGGAGCGGGGGGGCCTCAGATACGCAGTATTTT. It yields the protein CASSWSGGASDTQYF.

V is TRBV6-6 and J is TRBJ1-6, with unresolved D. CDR1 is MNHNY and CDR2 is SVGAGI in the germline V gene (reference sequence). Trimming shortened V by 7 bases and J by 9 bases, and 13 bases separated the two germline ends. The CDR3 sequence is 13 residues long. In DNA, the CDR3 is TGTGCCAGCACCAACGCCAACATTTCACCCCTCCACTTT. This codes for CASTNANISPLHF.

This sequence joins TRBV7-9 and TRBJ2-3, with D hard to call. Trimming pared 1 base from V and 1 base from J, leaving 6 bases between. Germline V gene sequence: CDR1 SEHNR, CDR2 FQNEAQ (reference sequence). This CDR3 comprises 14 residues. CDR3: CASSLVPGTDTQYF. The DNA of the CDR3 is TGTGCCAGCAGCTTAGTTCCCGGCACAGATACGCAGTATTTT.

This chain links TRBV5-6 with TRBJ2-1, with 7 bases fitting TRBD1. This CDR3 spans 13 amino acids. Germline V gives CDR1 SGHDT, CDR2 YYEEEE. V was clipped by 4 bases and J by 6 bases; unmatched bases: 4. In DNA form, the CDR3 reads TGTGCCAGCAGCCCAAGACAGGGCAATGAGCAGTTCTTC. Protein sequence: CASSPRQGNEQFF.

This chain connects TRBV28 to TRBJ2-7; 10 bases are shared with TRBD1. Germline trimming cut 11 bases from V and 2 bases from J; bases unmatched to any gene: 3. The CDR3 totals 12 residues. The germline CDR1 and CDR2 sequences are MDHEN and SYDVKM. CDR3 nucleotides: TGTGCCGGCGGGACAGGGGCCTACGAGCAGTACTTC. It specifies CAGGTGAYEQYF.

J is TRBJ1-1 and V is TRBV19, with 7 nucleotides matching TRBD1. Germline V gene sequence: CDR1 LNHDA, CDR2 SQIVND (reference sequence). The V segment lost 4 bases and the J segment 6 bases; nucleotides outside the gene matches: 5. This CDR3 has 13 amino acids. CDR3 bases: TGTGCCAGTAGTACCAGGGGGTTGTCTGAAGCTTTCTTT. Residues: CASSTRGLSEAFF.

The chain combines TRBV28 with TRBJ1-2; weak D call: TRBD1 (5 bases). This CDR3 spans 14 amino acids. Germline V gene sequence: CDR1 MDHEN, CDR2 SYDVKM. Trimming removed 6 bases at V and 8 bases at J, with 19 bases between. CDR3 bases: TGTGCCAGCAGCTACCCCGGGCAGGGAAACGGCTACACCTTC. Protein: CASSYPGQGNGYTF.

The chain uses TRBV28 and TRBJ1-6; 12 bases align to TRBD1. This CDR3 has 17 amino acids. Looked up from germline, CDR1 is MDHEN and CDR2 is SYDVKM. V shed 4 bases and J 10 bases; nucleotides not matched to a gene: 11. The CDR3 nucleotides read TGTGCCAGCAGTTCCGGGACAGGGGGCATTTTGGGATCACCCCTCCACTTT. Translation gives CASSSGTGGILGSPLHF. Full variable domain (remainder filled in from reference TRBV28 and TRBJ1-6): DVKVTQSSRYLVKRTGEKVFLECVQDMDHENMFWYRQDPGLGLRLIYFSYDVKMKEKGDIPEGYSVSREKKERFSLILESASTNQTSMYLCASSSGTGGILGSPLHFGNGTRLTVT.